A single sample is the source of the 22 T cell receptor beta chains below, sequenced in a study of shared clonotypes between healthy human individuals. The table came from immunoSEQ multiplex PCR; TCRdb's copy has only in-frame clones and leaves some out. The sample lists 500,000 to 650,000 clones; around 76% were seen once. Sample: PBMCs. These receptors were obtained from a woman in her thirties or forties in good health. Some clones in this sample may be carry-over from other donors' samples.

This chain links TRBV5-4 with TRBJ2-3, with a weak D call TRBD2 (6 bases). The CDR3 extends over 14 amino acids. The germline V gene encodes CDR1 SGHNT and CDR2 YYREEE (reference sequence). Trimming took 7 bases from V and 3 from J, leaving 15 bases between them. DNA for the CDR3: TGTGCCAGCGGACCGGAGGGTTGGACAGATACGCAGTATTTT. This codes for CASGPEGWTDTQYF.

The gene calls are TRBV27 and TRBJ2-7, with D tentatively TRBD2 (6 bases). The germline V gene encodes CDR1 MNHEY and CDR2 SMNVEV (reference sequence). Trimming shortened V by 6 bases and J by 10 bases, and 28 bases separated the two germline ends. The CDR3 covers 16 residues. CDR3: CASSPNHRGTSFFQYF. The CDR3 DNA sequence: TGTGCCAGCAGCCCAAACCATCGGGGAACTAGCTTCTTCCAGTACTTC.

This clone occurred many times. Other DNA sequences within the sample encode an identical CDR3. The chain uses TRBV29-1 and TRBJ2-2; D is uncertain. In germline, CDR1 is SQVTM, CDR2 ANQGSEA. The CDR3 runs to 14 residues. The V gene lost 8 bases and the J gene lost 4 bases, with 17 bases spanning the gap. The CDR3 protein is CSSPKGRFTGELFF. The CDR3 nucleotides read TGCAGCTCCCCTAAGGGCCGGTTCACCGGGGAGCTGTTTTTT.

In DNA form, the CDR3 reads TGTGCCAGCAGTTGGGGAGTGTACGAGCAGTACTTC. Its protein product is CASSWGVYEQYF. The chain recombines TRBV6-1 with TRBJ2-7; D is possibly TRBD2 (5 bases). With 5 bases removed from V and 4 bases from J, the gap between germline ends came to 9 bases. The length of the CDR3 is 12 residues. Per the germline V gene, CDR1 is MNHNS and CDR2 is SASEGT.

Only a few counts were recorded for this clone. Other DNA variants within this sample encode the same CDR3. V gene TRBV27 combines with J gene TRBJ2-3; 9 nucleotides line up with TRBD2. J was trimmed by 0 bases and V by 6 bases; bases with no gene match: 7. Germline-derived CDR1 and CDR2 are MNHEY and SMNVEV (reference sequence). This CDR3 spans 16 amino acids. The DNA for the CDR3 is TGTGCCAGCAGCCCGGGGGCGGGAGGGAGCACAGATACGCAGTATTTT. It yields the protein CASSPGAGGSTDTQYF.

This clone turned up a few times. The V gene is TRBV6-4, the J gene TRBJ1-1, with 7 bases matching TRBD1. V was clipped by 5 bases and J by 3 bases; unmatched bases: 3. The CDR3 runs 13 residues. Germline V gives CDR1 MRHNA, CDR2 SNTAGT. The CDR3 region is CASSLTGDTEAFF. Here the CDR3 DNA reads TGTGCCAGCAGTTTAACAGGGGACACTGAAGCTTTCTTT.

The chain links TRBV27 to TRBJ2-4; the D is unclear. Per germline, CDR1 MNHEY and CDR2 SMNVEV (reference sequence). The CDR3 is 15 amino acids. Trimming shortened V by 0 bases and J by 0 bases, and 6 bases separated the two germline ends. The CDR3 protein is CASSLSLVAKNIQYF. The CDR3 DNA reads as TGTGCCAGCAGTTTATCCCTTGTAGCCAAAAACATTCAGTACTTC.

The chain links TRBV5-1 to TRBJ2-7, with TRBD1 matching 9 bases. Germline CDR1 reads SGHRS; CDR2 reads YFSETQ. The CDR3 length is 14 residues. Trimming took 5 bases from V and 6 from J; bases not matched to a gene: 9. The CDR3 sequence: CASSIPGQGGEQYF. The CDR3 DNA is TGCGCCAGCAGTATCCCGGGACAGGGCGGCGAGCAGTACTTC. Complete variable domain (other parts from reference TRBV5-1 and TRBJ2-7): KAGVTQTPRYLIKTRGQQVTLSCSPISGHRSVSWYQQTPGQGLQFLFEYFSETQRNKGNFPGRFSGRQFSNSRSEMNVSTLELGDSALYLCASSIPGQGGEQYFGPGTRLTVT.

This clone came up once. The chain is built from TRBV7-2 and TRBJ1-2; D may be TRBD1 (5 bases). V was cut by 1 base and J by 1 base, with 13 bases left in between. The CDR3 has 16 amino acids. The germline CDR1 and CDR2 sequences are SGHTA and FQGNSA. CDR3 loop: CASSLDSGPINYGYTF. The CDR3 DNA reads as TGTGCCAGCAGCTTAGATTCGGGGCCTATTAACTATGGCTACACCTTC.

The V and J genes are TRBV7-9 and TRBJ1-3; 9 nucleotides agree with TRBD1. The V gene's germline CDR1 is SEHNR and CDR2 FQNEAQ (reference sequence). V was pared by 5 bases and J by 3 bases, with 5 bases of the junction left unmatched. There are 15 residues in the CDR3. The CDR3 DNA is TGTGCCAGCAGCAAAACAGGGGGCAGTGGAAACACCATATATTTT. Translation gives CASSKTGGSGNTIYF.

This clone was counted a few times. Other DNA sequences of this sample code for an identical CDR3. V gene TRBV2 combines with J gene TRBJ2-3; 10 bases are a match to TRBD2. The ends lost 7 bases at V and 3 bases at J; junction bases unmatched: 4. Germline V gene lookup returns CDR1 SNHLY and CDR2 FYNNEI. The CDR3 totals 14 residues. CDR3 nucleotides: TGTGCCAGCAATCCGACTAGCGGGACAGATACGCAGTATTTT. Translated: CASNPTSGTDTQYF. The full variable domain, in which reference TRBV2 and TRBJ2-3 provide the parts outside the CDR3, is EPEVTQTPSHQVTQMGQEVILRCVPISNHLYFYWYRQILGQKVEFLVSFYNNEISEKSEIFDDQFSVERPDGSNFTLKIRSTKLEDSAMYFCASNPTSGTDTQYFGPGTRLTVL.

On this clone itself: This sequence may be a read error, since a much larger clone differs from it by one base. The chain uses TRBV7-9 and TRBJ2-5; TRBD2 matches at 13 bases. This CDR3 region has 15 residues. Per the germline V gene, CDR1 is SEHNR and CDR2 is FQNEAQ (reference sequence). Trimming at V came to 1 base and at J to 9 bases, leaving 5 bases not matched to a gene. CDR3 sequence (DNA): TGTGCCAGCAGCTTAGGGACTAGCGGGGGTGAGGCCCAGTACTTC. The encoded protein is CASSLGTSGGEAQYF.

The chain is built from TRBV4-1 and TRBJ1-5; D remains unclear. Germline V gene data show CDR1 as MGHRA and CDR2 as YSYEKL. V lost 1 base and J lost 0, with 13 bases in between. The CDR3 is 17 amino acids. This CDR3 reads CASSQVRLGISNQPQHF. CDR3 bases: TGCGCCAGCAGCCAAGTTCGCTTAGGGATTAGCAATCAGCCCCAGCATTTT.

The chain links TRBV14 to TRBJ2-1; D call uncertain. V lost 0 bases and J 10 bases, leaving 4 bases between the germline ends. Germline V CDR1 and CDR2: SGHDN, FVKESK. This CDR3 contains 11 residues. This CDR3 is CASSQDGEQFF. Written as DNA, the CDR3 is TGTGCCAGCAGCCAAGACGGGGAGCAGTTCTTC.

This clone has more than one count but fewer than ten. This likely stems from a read error, as it lies one base from a far larger clone. This same CDR3 is encoded by further DNA sequences in the sample. The chain couples TRBV29-1 to TRBJ1-1, with D possibly matching TRBD1 (5 bases). The CDR3 is 13 amino acids. The germline V gene encodes CDR1 SQVTM and CDR2 ANQGSEA. CDR3 protein: CSVSRDLNTEAFF. CDR3 coding DNA: TGCAGCGTTAGCAGGGACTTGAACACTGAAGCTTTTTTT. The full variable domain, rest sourced from reference TRBV29-1 and TRBJ1-1, is SAVISQKPSRDICQRGTSLTIQCQVDSQVTMMFWYRQQPGQSLTLIATANQGSEATYESGFVIDKFPISRPNLTFSTLTVSNMSPEDSSIYLCSVSRDLNTEAFFGQGTRLTVV.

This clone was counted ten times or more. Other DNA sequences in this specimen translate into the identical CDR3. V is TRBV4-1 and J is TRBJ2-7, with 9 bases identical to TRBD2. Germline CDR1 and CDR2: MGHRA and YSYEKL. The CDR3 is 16 residues long. With 3 bases clipped from V and 5 bases from J, the junction kept 11 bases outside the gene matches. The CDR3 reads CASSQQVAGAGHEQYF. CDR3 DNA: TGCGCCAGCAGCCAGCAGGTAGCGGGAGCCGGCCACGAGCAGTACTTC.

The chain has TRBV5-1 and TRBJ2-1; possible D gene TRBD1, 6 bases. Per germline, CDR1 SGHRS and CDR2 YFSETQ. The V gene lost 6 bases and the J gene lost 4 bases, with 8 bases spanning the gap. There are 12 residues in the CDR3. The CDR3 region has the DNA TGCGCCAGCAATGGACAGTACAATGAGCAGTTCTTC. Protein product: CASNGQYNEQFF.

The V gene is TRBV10-2, the J gene TRBJ1-3; D perhaps matches TRBD1 (5 bases). The V end lost 4 bases, the J end lost 0 bases, and 13 bases lay between the germline ends. CDR1 and CDR2 (germline): WSHSY, SAAADI. This CDR3 is 16 amino acids long. CDR3 DNA sequence: TGCGCCAGCAGTGGGGGACGGCCGGCCTCTGGAAACACCATATATTTT. Translation: CASSGGRPASGNTIYF.

The chain is built from TRBV27 and TRBJ2-1, with 14 bases aligning to TRBD2. Germline-derived CDR1 and CDR2 are MNHEY and SMNVEV (reference sequence). Trimming removed 6 bases from V and 9 bases from J; junction bases left unmatched: 7. The length of the CDR3 is 15 residues. In DNA form, the CDR3 reads TGTGCCAGCAGGAGACTAGCGGGAGGGCCCGGTGAGCAGTTCTTC. Translated: CASRRLAGGPGEQFF.

J is TRBJ2-7 and V is TRBV10-3, with 8 positions matching TRBD2. The CDR3 loop spans 14 amino acids. Germline-derived CDR1 and CDR2 are ENHRY and SYGVKD. After removal of 7 bases from V and 3 bases from J, the junction contained 8 bases not matched to a gene. The CDR3 region is CAIMAGGAVYEQYF. The CDR3 nucleotides are TGTGCCATCATGGCCGGGGGGGCCGTCTACGAGCAGTACTTC.

Points on this clone: A read error is likely here: a far larger clone is one base away. Other nucleotide sequences from this sample produce the same CDR3. The gene calls are TRBV7-9 and TRBJ2-5; 7 bases line up with TRBD1. The CDR3 is 16 residues long. V trimming: 5 bases; J trimming: 0 bases; junction bases outside the gene matches: 9. Per the germline V gene, CDR1 is SEHNR and CDR2 is FQNEAQ (reference sequence). CDR3 coding DNA: TGTGCCAGCAGCCTCCGTGACAGGGCTTACCAAGAGACCCAGTACTTC. Its protein product is CASSLRDRAYQETQYF.

V is TRBV5-6 and J is TRBJ1-5; D ambiguous. The ends were cut back, 1 base at V and 5 bases at J, with 22 bases in the middle. CDR3 length: 18 amino acids. CDR1 and CDR2 from the germline V gene are SGHDT and YYEEEE. CDR3 sequence: CASSLHGDPAYGDQPQHF. CDR3 bases: TGTGCCAGCAGCTTGCACGGCGATCCCGCGTATGGAGATCAGCCCCAGCATTTT.